The entry below gives a single T cell receptor (beta chain) sequence along with its context. No antigen is known for it. The data stem from a study of shared clonotypes between healthy human individuals. The data were produced by immunoSEQ multiplex PCR, yet TCRdb's version contains in-frame clones alone and is incomplete. The profile shows about 380,000 clones, about 96% of them singletons. Study-wide findings and caveats: Despite large depth, sorted-subset datasets appeared incompletely sequenced. Deeper or shallower sequencing was expected to change how clonotypes are shared among donors. Non-shared clonotypes showed lower generation probabilities than clonotypes common to all four donors.

The sample was memory CD8+ T cells sorted from blood. As to subset: CD45RO+ cells pooled with CCR7-negative TemRA cells. The TCR was taken from a man aged 30-40 years in good health.

The DNA of the CDR3 is TGTGCCAGCAGCTTGGGGAACAGGGTGAACACTGAAGCTTTCTTT. Translating it yields CASSLGNRVNTEAFF. The rearrangement links TRBV5-4 to TRBJ1-1, with TRBD1 as a possible D gene (6 bases). Germline values: CDR1 SGHNT, CDR2 YYREEE (reference sequence). CDR3 size: 15 residues. V was pared by 0 bases and J by 0 bases, with 9 bases between.